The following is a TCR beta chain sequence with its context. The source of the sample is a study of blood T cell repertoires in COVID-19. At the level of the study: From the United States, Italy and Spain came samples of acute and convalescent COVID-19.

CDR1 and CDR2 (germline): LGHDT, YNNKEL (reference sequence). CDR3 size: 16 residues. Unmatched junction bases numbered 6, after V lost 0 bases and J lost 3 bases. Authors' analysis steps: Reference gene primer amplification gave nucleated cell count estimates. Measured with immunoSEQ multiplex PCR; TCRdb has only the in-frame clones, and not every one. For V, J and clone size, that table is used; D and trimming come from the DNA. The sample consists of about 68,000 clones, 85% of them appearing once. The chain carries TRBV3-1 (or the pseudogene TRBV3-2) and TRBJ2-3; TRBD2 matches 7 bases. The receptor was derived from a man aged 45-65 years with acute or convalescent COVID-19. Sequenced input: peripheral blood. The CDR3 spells CASSQDTAGVTDTQYF. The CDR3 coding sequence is TGTGCCAGCAGCCAAGATACGGCGGGGGTAACAGATACGCAGTATTTT.